This T cell receptor (beta chain) came from a study of T cells in Graves' hyperthyroidism and ophthalmopathy. Study in general: Peripheral blood was drawn at first diagnosis, prior to all treatment. General observations from the study: Researchers report that a 13 V-J model separated ophthalmopathy from stable hyperthyroidism. In blood, most of the thyroid clonotypes expanded above 0.001 were also present.

The diagnostic basis comprised clinical symptoms, serum thyroxine and TRAb, thyroid ultrasound and orbital computed tomography. About this clonotype: Antigen: not known.

RNA transcripts gave rise to amplified TCR beta CDR3 regions. First-round RT-PCR targeting the TCR CDR3 was performed with the HTBI primer set. From the multiplex PCR reads, TCRdb called clonotypes with MiXCR, one entry per CDR3 protein. The repertoire includes about 380,000 distinct CDR3 sequences, approximately 18% of them detected once, and 40% sits in the top ten. The CDR3 totals 13 residues. Trimming removed 6 bases from V and 5 bases from J, with 11 bases in between. The germline CDR1 and CDR2 sequences are SGHTA and FQGTGA. This chain connects TRBV7-3 to TRBJ2-1, with D uncertain. The TCR comes from a man younger than 35 with Graves' ophthalmopathy. The specimen sequenced was blood. This chain's CDR3 is CASRRTENNEQFF. The DNA for the CDR3 is TGTGCCAGCAGAAGGACGGAGAACAATGAGCAGTTCTTC.